A single T cell receptor (beta chain) is shown here with its context. The CDR3 contains 13 residues. Germline CDR1 and CDR2: SGHTA and FQGNSA. Trimming removed 1 base at V and 4 bases at J, with 7 bases between. This sample was included in a study of control samples from healthy donors and cancer patients. The method was immunoSEQ multiplex PCR; TCRdb's version includes in-frame clones alone and lacks a portion of them. Of 60,000 to 75,000 clones listed, roughly 85% are singletons. This clonotype originated in a middle-aged man in good health. The sample was blood. The chain joins TRBV7-2 to TRBJ1-2; D unclear. CDR3 in amino acids: CASSLGLSYGYTF. As DNA, the CDR3 is TGTGCCAGCAGCTTAGGCCTGAGCTATGGCTACACCTTC.